The clone carrying this TCR beta chain was detected only a few times. This CDR3 spans 15 amino acids. Deletions cut 4 bases from V and 3 bases from J, with 16 bases between. The germline V gene encodes CDR1 SGHTA and CDR2 FQGNSA. TCRdb redid the calling of the 5' RACE reads with MiXCR, one entry per CDR3 protein. The repertoire holds under 600,000 distinct CDR3 sequences, with about 22% as singletons. This record belongs to a study of T-cell memory formation after mild COVID-19. This receptor was identified in an adult woman who had mild COVID-19 (a few samples of this study predate the infection). Cell type and time point are not known. This chain connects TRBV7-2 to TRBJ2-7, with a tentative D call TRBD2 (5 bases). Sample: PBMCs or a T cell subset sorted from them (not recorded which). The CDR3 protein is CASSYGERRFYEQYF. CDR3 nucleotides: TGTGCCAGCAGCTACGGTGAGCGGAGGTTCTACGAGCAGTACTTC.